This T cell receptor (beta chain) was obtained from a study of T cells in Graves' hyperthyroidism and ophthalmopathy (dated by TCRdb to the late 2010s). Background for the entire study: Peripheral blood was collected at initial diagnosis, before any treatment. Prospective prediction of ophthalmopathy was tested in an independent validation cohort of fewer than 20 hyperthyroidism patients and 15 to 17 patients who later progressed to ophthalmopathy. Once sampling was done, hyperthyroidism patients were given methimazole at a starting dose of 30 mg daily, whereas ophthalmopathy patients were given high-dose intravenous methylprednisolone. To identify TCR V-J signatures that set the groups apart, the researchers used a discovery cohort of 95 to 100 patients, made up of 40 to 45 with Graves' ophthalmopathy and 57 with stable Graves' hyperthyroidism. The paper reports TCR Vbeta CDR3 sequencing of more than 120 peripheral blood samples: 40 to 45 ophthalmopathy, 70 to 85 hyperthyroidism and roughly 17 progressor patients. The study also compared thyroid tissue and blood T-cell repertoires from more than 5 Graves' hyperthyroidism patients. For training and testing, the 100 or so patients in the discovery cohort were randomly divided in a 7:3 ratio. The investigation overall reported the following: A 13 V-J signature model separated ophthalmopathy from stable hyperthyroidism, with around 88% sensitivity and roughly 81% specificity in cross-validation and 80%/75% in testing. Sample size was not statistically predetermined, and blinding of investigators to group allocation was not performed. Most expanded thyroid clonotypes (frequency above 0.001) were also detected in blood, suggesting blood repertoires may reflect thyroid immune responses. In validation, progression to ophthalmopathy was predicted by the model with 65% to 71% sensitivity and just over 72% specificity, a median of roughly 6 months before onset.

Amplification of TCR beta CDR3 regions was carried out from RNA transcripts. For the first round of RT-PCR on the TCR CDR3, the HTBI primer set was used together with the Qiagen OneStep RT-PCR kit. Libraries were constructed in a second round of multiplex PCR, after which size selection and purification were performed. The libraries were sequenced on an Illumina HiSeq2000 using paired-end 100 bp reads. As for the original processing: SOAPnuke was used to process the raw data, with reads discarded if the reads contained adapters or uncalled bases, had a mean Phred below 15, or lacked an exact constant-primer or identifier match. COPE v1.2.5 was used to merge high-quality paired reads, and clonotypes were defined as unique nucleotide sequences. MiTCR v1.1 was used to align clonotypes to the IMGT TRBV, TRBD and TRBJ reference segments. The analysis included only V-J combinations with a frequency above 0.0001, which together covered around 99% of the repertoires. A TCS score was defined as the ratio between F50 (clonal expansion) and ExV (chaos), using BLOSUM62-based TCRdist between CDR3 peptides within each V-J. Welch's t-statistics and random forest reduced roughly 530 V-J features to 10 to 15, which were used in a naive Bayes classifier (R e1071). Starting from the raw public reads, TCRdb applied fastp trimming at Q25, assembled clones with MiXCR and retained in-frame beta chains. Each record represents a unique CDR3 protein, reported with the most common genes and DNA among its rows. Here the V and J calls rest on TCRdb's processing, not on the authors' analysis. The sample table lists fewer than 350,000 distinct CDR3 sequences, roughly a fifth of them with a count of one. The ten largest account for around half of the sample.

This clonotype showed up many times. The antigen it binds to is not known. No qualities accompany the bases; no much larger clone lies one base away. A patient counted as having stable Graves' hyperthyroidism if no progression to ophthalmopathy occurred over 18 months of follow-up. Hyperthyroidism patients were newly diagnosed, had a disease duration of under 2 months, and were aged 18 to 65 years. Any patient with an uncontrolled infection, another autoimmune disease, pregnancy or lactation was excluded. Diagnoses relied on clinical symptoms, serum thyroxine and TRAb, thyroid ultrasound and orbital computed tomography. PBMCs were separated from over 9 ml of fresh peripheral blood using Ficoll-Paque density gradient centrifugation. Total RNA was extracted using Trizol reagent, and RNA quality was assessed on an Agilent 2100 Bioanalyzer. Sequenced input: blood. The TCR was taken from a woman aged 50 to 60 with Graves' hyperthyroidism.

The sequenced DNA is TGTGCCAGCAGTCGCGGGGTTGAGCAGTTCTTC. This translates into CASSRGVEQFF. The rearranged chain carries TRBV28 and TRBJ2-1, and TRBD2 may be the D gene, going by 6 matching bases. CDR1 and CDR2, per the germline V gene, are MDHEN and SYDVKM. The CDR3 measures 11 amino acids from cysteine to phenylalanine. Only the CDR3 part of the read is kept: 33 bases, read in frame from the first base. Trimming removed 5 bases from V and 9 bases from J, leaving 8 bases between the germline ends. Where the CDR3 stops, the reference TRBV28 and TRBJ2-1 genes take over; the full variable domain is DVKVTQSSRYLVKRTGEKVFLECVQDMDHENMFWYRQDPGLGLRLIYFSYDVKMKEKGDIPEGYSVSREKKERFSLILESASTNQTSMYLCASSRGVEQFFGPGTRLTVL.